This TCR beta chain was observed in a study of CD8+ T cells in alopecia areata (dated by TCRdb to about 2018). General notes on the study: The treated patients, all with moderate-to-severe alopecia areata, were enrolled in an open-label pilot trial of oral tofacitinib given at 5 to 10 mg twice daily. Patients received tofacitinib for 6 to 18 months and were then followed off drug for 6 months to check for delayed response and recurrence. The SALT score, which quantifies the percentage of affected scalp surface area, was used to measure disease severity in treated patients. In both human patients and the C3H/HeJ mouse model, the study applied high-throughput TCRbeta sequencing to look at T cell clonal expansion in alopecia areata. Scalp tissue and sorted CD4+ and CD8+ peripheral blood T cells from patchy and totalis/universalis alopecia areata patients and from healthy controls were covered by human TCRbeta sequencing. Biopsies were taken from tofacitinib-treated patients at baseline and at 4 and 24 weeks of treatment, and a later scalp biopsy was taken in several of the tofacitinib-treated patients. Clonality in the scalp was compared among normal scalp (n=4), patchy alopecia areata scalp (n=8), and alopecia totalis/universalis scalp (n=8). RNA was obtained with the PAXgene miRNA kit for fixed scalp, the miRNeasy kit for PBMCs, and the RNeasy kit for mouse skin. TCRbeta CDR3 regions were amplified by immunoSEQ multiplex PCR with 35 Vbeta forward and 13 Jbeta reverse primers. Broad study findings and their caveats: Unlike mouse skin, where gammadelta T cells dominate, normal human skin contains resident alphabeta T cells that get sequenced too, which complicates analysis of the scalp TCR repertoire. Compared with normal scalp, lesional scalp had higher clonality and more expanded CD8+ clones, particularly in alopecia totalis/universalis, a pattern that suggests antigenic drive. Shared TCR sequences between patients were less evident than in mice, which may be partly attributable to HLA diversity in the patient population. Tofacitinib significantly lowered scalp clonality and the number of expanded CD8+ clones among the top 100 scalp clones. Many expanded lesional clones were found to persist in scalp and blood during tofacitinib treatment, and relapse after treatment cessation may be partly explained by this persistence. Because the treated cohort was small and included a single nonresponder, larger studies are needed to assess links between baseline CD8+ expansion and response.

CDR1 and CDR2, looked up from the germline V gene (reference sequence), are MNHEY and SMNVEV. Including cysteine and phenylalanine, the CDR3 has 14 amino acids. The sequence is cut down to CDR3 DNA, 42 bases in frame from base 1. V and J are truncated by 3 bases and 2 bases respectively, leaving an intervening sequence of 9 bases. Read against the paper, the sample's time point label means: roughly 26 weeks on oral tofacitinib. Taken with the paper, the label for treatment or condition translates to: oral pan-JAK inhibitor, 5-10 mg twice daily. From alopecia areata patients, peripheral blood was collected along with lesional scalp punch biopsies. PBMCs were isolated by density centrifugation and stained for CD3, CD4 and CD8, and CD4+ and CD8+ T cells were sorted on a FACSAria. Concerning this clone: Its target antigen remains unknown. Within one base of it there is no much larger clone, and no base qualities were kept.

Library generation was performed with the immunoSEQ multiplex PCR assay. RNA was extracted from all samples and reverse transcribed into cDNA as template for TCR sequencing. First-strand cDNA was synthesized with SuperScript III using a 2:1 mix of oligo-dT and random hexamers. Amplification bias was assessed with a synthetic immune receptor repertoire, and residual bias was removed computationally. The authors' analysis ran thus. Raw reads were preprocessed for error removal, and CDR3 was defined according to IMGT conventions as running from the conserved cysteine to phenylalanine. Clonality was computed by normalizing Shannon entropy by log2 of the number of productive unique TCRs and subtracting the result from 1. Scalp TCRbeta sequences were cross-referenced with sorted blood CD4 and CD8 repertoires so that the CD4 or CD8 identity of scalp clones could be inferred. TCRdb mirrors the immuneACCESS table, restricted to in-frame sequences. Some clones are absent from its copies; in checked studies, under half trace to an unresolved V gene, and the reason for the others is unknown. For V, J and clone size, that table is used; D and trimming come from the DNA. Recorded for this sample are roughly 180,000 clones; around half of them occurred a single time. The top ten clones comprise 11% of the sample.

Sample: CD8+ T cells sorted from blood, taken at week 24, from a patient treated with tofacitinib. The TCR sequence derives from a human donor with alopecia areata. The chain links TRBV27 with TRBJ2-3, and perhaps TRBD2 as D gene, on 5 matching bases. The CDR3 region has the sequence CASSLRDTTDTQYF. The DNA is as follows: TGTGCCAGCAGTTTGAGGGATACCACAGATACGCAGTATTTT.